One sample yielded the 15 T cell receptor beta chains listed below, sequenced in a study of regulatory T cells. General study points: Hydrophobic residues at CDR3 positions 6 and 7 were enriched in conventional CD4+ T cells of CD3G-deficient patients.

Amplification used 52 TRBV primers and 13 TRBJ primers. Repertoires were generated with immunoSEQ multiplex PCR, while TCRdb's copy carries only in-frame clones and drops some. The sample carries some 29,000 clones, less than 95% recorded once. These receptors' antigens are unknown. Sequencing was carried out using conventional CD4+ T cells sorted from blood. Receptors were obtained from a person under 35 with CD3G deficiency.

Concerning this clone itself: Other nucleotide sequences from this sample produce the same CDR3. The V and J genes are TRBV28 and TRBJ1-2; D may be TRBD1 (5 bases). V was cut by 3 bases and J by 3 bases, with 8 bases left in between. Germline CDR1 and CDR2: MDHEN and SYDVKM. The CDR3 runs to 13 residues. CDR3 sequence: CASSFRGHYGYTF. The CDR3 DNA reads as TGTGCCAGCAGTTTTAGGGGACACTATGGCTACACCTTC.

J is TRBJ2-1 and V is TRBV7-9; no reliable D call. Germline CDR1 and CDR2: SEHNR and FQNEAQ (reference sequence). This CDR3 region has 13 residues. Trimming removed 4 bases from V and 12 bases from J, with 16 bases in between. Written as DNA, the CDR3 is TGTGCCAGCAGCTCCCTCAGCGACAACGGGCAGTTCTTC. It encodes CASSSLSDNGQFF.

The chain employs TRBV18 and TRBJ2-3; 13 nucleotides agree with TRBD2. Germline V gene lookup returns CDR1 KGHSH and CDR2 LQKENI. J was trimmed by 1 base and V by 4 bases; bases with no gene match: 5. This CDR3 has 17 residues. The CDR3: CASSRGLAGVGTDTQYF. CDR3 DNA: TGTGCCAGCTCACGTGGACTAGCGGGAGTTGGCACAGATACGCAGTATTTT.

The chain links TRBV4-3 to TRBJ2-1, with 9 bases that match TRBD2. Germline CDR1 and CDR2: LGHNA and YSLEER. V lost 0 bases to trimming and J lost 6 bases; unmatched junction nucleotides: 9. The CDR3 runs to 17 residues. Written as DNA, the CDR3 is TGCGCCAGCAGCCAAGATTATGGCGCTAGCGGGGCCAATGAGCAGTTCTTC. Its translation is CASSQDYGASGANEQFF.

The chain combines TRBV30 with TRBJ2-7; no clear D. The V gene lost 0 bases and the J gene lost 2 bases, with 11 bases spanning the gap. The CDR3 is made up of 14 amino acids. Germline-derived CDR1 and CDR2 are GTSNPN and SVGIG (reference sequence). In nucleotides, the CDR3 is TGTGCCTGGAGTGTAGTAGGATCTACCTACGAGCAGTACTTC. It translates to CAWSVVGSTYEQYF. The full variable domain, its missing parts supplied by reference TRBV30 and TRBJ2-7, is SQTIHQWPATLVQPVGSPLSLECTVEGTSNPNLYWYRQAAGRGLQLLFYSVGIGQISSEVPQNLSASRPQDRQFILSSKKLLLSDSGFYLCAWSVVGSTYEQYFGPGTRLTVT.

V is TRBV7-8 and J is TRBJ2-1; 7 positions agree with TRBD2. Per germline, CDR1 SGHVS and CDR2 FQNEAQ. J lost 4 bases, V lost 0 bases, and 12 bases had no gene match. The CDR3 runs 18 residues. DNA of the CDR3: TGTGCCAGCAGCTTAGCGGATACCGGGACTACCTTTTACAATGAGCAGTTCTTC. Its translation is CASSLADTGTTFYNEQFF.

The V call is TRBV18, the J call TRBJ2-3, with unresolved D. V lost 2 bases and J 6 bases, leaving 6 bases between the germline ends. The germline CDR1 and CDR2 sequences are KGHSH and LQKENI. The CDR3 loop spans 12 amino acids. The chain's CDR3 is CASSPDGDTQYF. The DNA for the CDR3 is TGTGCCAGCTCACCAGACGGGGATACGCAGTATTTT.

This clone was detected once. V gene TRBV5-1 combines with J gene TRBJ2-2; D ambiguous. This CDR3 comprises 14 residues. The ends were cut back, 5 bases at V and 3 bases at J, with 11 bases in the middle. Germline V gene lookup returns CDR1 SGHRS and CDR2 YFSETQ. In DNA, the CDR3 is TGCGCCAGCAGGGCCGGCGCCGACACCGGGGAGCTGTTTTTT. Translating it yields CASRAGADTGELFF. Full variable domain (missing parts from reference TRBV5-1 and TRBJ2-2): KAGVTQTPRYLIKTRGQQVTLSCSPISGHRSVSWYQQTPGQGLQFLFEYFSETQRNKGNFPGRFSGRQFSNSRSEMNVSTLELGDSALYLCASRAGADTGELFFGEGSRLTVL.

The chain carries TRBV5-1 and TRBJ2-7; no clear D. The ends were cut back, 0 bases at V and 0 bases at J, with 13 bases in the middle. Germline V lookup: CDR1 SGHRS, CDR2 YFSETQ. The CDR3 consists of 16 residues. Here the CDR3 reads CASSLVLGIPSYEQYF. As DNA, the CDR3 is TGCGCCAGCAGCTTGGTTTTAGGGATTCCCTCCTACGAGCAGTACTTC.

This clone was observed once. The chain combines TRBV5-1 with TRBJ2-1; the match to TRBD2 covers 7 bases. The CDR3 extends over 15 amino acids. Germline V gene sequence: CDR1 SGHRS, CDR2 YFSETQ. Trimming took 5 bases from V and 9 from J; bases not matched to a gene: 14. The CDR3: CASSPSAGRGGEQFF. The CDR3 region has the DNA TGCGCCAGCAGTCCCTCAGCGGGACGCGGTGGTGAGCAGTTCTTC.

The chain joins TRBV19 to TRBJ2-2; 7 nucleotides match TRBD1. J was trimmed by 7 bases and V by 2 bases; bases with no gene match: 1. Germline lookup yields CDR1 LNHDA and CDR2 SQIVND (reference sequence). The CDR3 is 13 amino acids. CDR3 loop: CASSINRGGELFF. The CDR3 DNA reads TGTGCCAGTAGTATAAACAGGGGCGGGGAGCTGTTTTTT. The variable domain in full, with the rest retrieved from reference TRBV19 and TRBJ2-2, is DGGITQSPKYLFRKEGQNVTLSCEQNLNHDAMYWYRQDPGQGLRLIYYSQIVNDFQKGDIAEGYSVSREKKESFPLTVTSAQKNPTAFYLCASSINRGGELFFGEGSRLTVL.

J is TRBJ2-7 and V is TRBV6-1; no reliable D call. The germline CDR1 and CDR2 sequences are MNHNS and SASEGT. Trimming left V 1 base short and J 9 bases short, with 16 bases between. The length of the CDR3 is 14 residues. CDR3 residues: CASSEGLSSRRQYF. The CDR3 coding sequence is TGTGCCAGCAGTGAAGGGTTGTCCTCGCGACGGCAGTACTTC.

V usage is TRBV6-1 and J usage is TRBJ1-3; D not certain. Germline V lookup: CDR1 MNHNS, CDR2 SASEGT. V dropped 7 bases and J dropped 4 bases, with 17 bases sitting between them. The CDR3 covers 15 residues. The chain's CDR3 is CASTTPRGGGNTIYF. CDR3 DNA sequence: TGTGCCAGCACCACCCCGCGGGGTGGCGGAAACACCATATATTTT.

The V gene is TRBV6-1, the J gene TRBJ2-1; unclear D gene. Germline V lookup: CDR1 MNHNS, CDR2 SASEGT. Trimming left V 5 bases short and J 4 bases short, with 9 bases between. This CDR3 is built from 13 residues. The DNA for the CDR3 is TGTGCCAGCAGTATTCGGATATACAATGAGCAGTTCTTC. Translation gives CASSIRIYNEQFF.

The chain couples TRBV5-1 to TRBJ2-3; TRBD2 might be the D (6 bases). The germline CDR1 and CDR2 sequences are SGHRS and YFSETQ. V was shortened by 4 bases and J by 5 bases, with 14 bases between the two germline ends. The CDR3 length is 14 residues. The CDR3 is CASSPTSSGDTQYF. CDR3 DNA sequence: TGCGCCAGCAGCCCAACTAGCTCCGGAGATACGCAGTATTTT.